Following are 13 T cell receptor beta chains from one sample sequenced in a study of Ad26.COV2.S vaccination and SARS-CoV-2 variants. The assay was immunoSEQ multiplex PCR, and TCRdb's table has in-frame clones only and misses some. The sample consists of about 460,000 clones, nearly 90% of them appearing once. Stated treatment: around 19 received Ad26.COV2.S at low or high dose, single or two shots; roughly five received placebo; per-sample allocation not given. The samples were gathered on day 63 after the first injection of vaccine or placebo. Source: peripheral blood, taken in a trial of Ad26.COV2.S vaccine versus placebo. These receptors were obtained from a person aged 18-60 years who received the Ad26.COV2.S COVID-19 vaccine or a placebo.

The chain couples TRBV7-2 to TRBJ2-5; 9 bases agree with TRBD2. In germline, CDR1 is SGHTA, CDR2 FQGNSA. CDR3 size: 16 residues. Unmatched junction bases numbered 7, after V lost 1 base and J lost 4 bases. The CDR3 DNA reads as TGTGCCAGCAGCTTAGTAGCGGGGGCCGGGGGAGAGACCCAGTACTTC. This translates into CASSLVAGAGGETQYF. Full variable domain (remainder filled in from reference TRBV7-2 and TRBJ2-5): GAGVSQSPSNKVTEKGKDVELRCDPISGHTALYWYRQSLGQGLEFLIYFQGNSAPDKSGLPSDRFSAERTGGSVSTLTIQRTQQEDSAVYLCASSLVAGAGGETQYFGPGTRLLVL.

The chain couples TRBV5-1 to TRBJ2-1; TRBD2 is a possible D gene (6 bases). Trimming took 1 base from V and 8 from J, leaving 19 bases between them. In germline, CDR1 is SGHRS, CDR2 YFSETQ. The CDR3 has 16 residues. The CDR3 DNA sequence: TGCGCCAGCAGCTTGACGGGAGTATATGAGGGTTATGAGCAGTTCTTC. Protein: CASSLTGVYEGYEQFF.

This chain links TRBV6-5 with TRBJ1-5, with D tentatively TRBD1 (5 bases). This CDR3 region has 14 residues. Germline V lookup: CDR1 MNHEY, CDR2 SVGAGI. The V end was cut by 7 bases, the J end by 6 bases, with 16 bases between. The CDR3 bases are TGTGCCAGCATGACGGGGCAACGGGGTCAGCCCCAGCATTTT. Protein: CASMTGQRGQPQHF.

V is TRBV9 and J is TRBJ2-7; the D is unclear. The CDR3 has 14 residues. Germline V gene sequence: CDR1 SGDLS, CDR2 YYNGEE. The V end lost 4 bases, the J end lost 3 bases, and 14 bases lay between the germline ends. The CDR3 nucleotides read TGTGCCAGCAGCCTCGGTGGGGTCGGCTACGAGCAGTACTTC. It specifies CASSLGGVGYEQYF.

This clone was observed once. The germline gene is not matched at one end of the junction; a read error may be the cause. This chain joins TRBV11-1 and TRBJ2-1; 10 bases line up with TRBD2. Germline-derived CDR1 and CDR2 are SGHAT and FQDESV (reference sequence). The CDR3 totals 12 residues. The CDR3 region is CASSLGTSGPLF. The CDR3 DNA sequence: TGTGCCAGCAGCTTAGGGACTAGCGGCCCCCTCTTC.

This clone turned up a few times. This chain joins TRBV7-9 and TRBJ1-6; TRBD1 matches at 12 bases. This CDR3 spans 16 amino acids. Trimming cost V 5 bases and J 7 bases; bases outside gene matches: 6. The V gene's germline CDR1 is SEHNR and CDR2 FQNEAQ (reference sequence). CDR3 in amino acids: CASSPPGTGGNSPLHF. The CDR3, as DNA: TGTGCCAGCAGCCCCCCCGGGACAGGGGGCAATTCACCCCTCCACTTT.

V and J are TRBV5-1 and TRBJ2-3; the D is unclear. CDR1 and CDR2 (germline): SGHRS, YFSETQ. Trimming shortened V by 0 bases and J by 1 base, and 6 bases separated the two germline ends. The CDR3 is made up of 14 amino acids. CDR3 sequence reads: CASSLDVGTDTQYF. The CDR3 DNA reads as TGCGCCAGCAGCTTGGATGTAGGCACAGATACGCAGTATTTT. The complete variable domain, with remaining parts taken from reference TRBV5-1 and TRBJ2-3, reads KAGVTQTPRYLIKTRGQQVTLSCSPISGHRSVSWYQQTPGQGLQFLFEYFSETQRNKGNFPGRFSGRQFSNSRSEMNVSTLELGDSALYLCASSLDVGTDTQYFGPGTRLTVL.

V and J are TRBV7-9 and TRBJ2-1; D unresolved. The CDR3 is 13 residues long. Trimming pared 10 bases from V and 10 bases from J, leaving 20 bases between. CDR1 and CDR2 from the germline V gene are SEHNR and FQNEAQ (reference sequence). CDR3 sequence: CATLRSGGSEQFF. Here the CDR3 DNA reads TGTGCCACCCTACGGTCGGGCGGCAGCGAGCAGTTCTTC. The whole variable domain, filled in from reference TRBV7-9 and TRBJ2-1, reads DTGVSQNPRHKITKRGQNVTFRCDPISEHNRLYWYRQTLGQGPEFLTYFQNEAQLEKSRLLSDRFSAERPKGSFSTLEIQRTEQGDSAMYLCATLRSGGSEQFFGPGTRLTVL.

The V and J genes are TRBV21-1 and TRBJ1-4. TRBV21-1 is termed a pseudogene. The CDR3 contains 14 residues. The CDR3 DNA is TGTGCCAGCAGGTGTGGGATACTATTTCGGAAACTGTTTTTT. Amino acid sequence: CASRCGILFRKLFF.

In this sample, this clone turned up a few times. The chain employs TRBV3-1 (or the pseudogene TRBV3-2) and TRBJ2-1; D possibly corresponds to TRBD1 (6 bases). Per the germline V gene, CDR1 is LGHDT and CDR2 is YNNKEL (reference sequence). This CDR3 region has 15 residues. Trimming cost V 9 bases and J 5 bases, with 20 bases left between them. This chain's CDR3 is CASQVGAWGHNEQFF. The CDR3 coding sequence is TGTGCCAGTCAGGTGGGGGCCTGGGGCCACAATGAGCAGTTCTTC.

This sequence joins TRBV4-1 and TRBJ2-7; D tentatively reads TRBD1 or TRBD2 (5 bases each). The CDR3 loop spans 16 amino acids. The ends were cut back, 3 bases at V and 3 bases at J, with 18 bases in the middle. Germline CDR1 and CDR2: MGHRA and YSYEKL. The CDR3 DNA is TGCGCCAGCAGCCATAAAGTCGGGACGCAATTCTACGAGCAGTACTTC. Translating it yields CASSHKVGTQFYEQYF.

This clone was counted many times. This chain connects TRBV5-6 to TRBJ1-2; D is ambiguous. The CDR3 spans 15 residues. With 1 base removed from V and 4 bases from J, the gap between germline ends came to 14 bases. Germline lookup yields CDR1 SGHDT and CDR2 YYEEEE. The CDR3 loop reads CASSLSQSRGYGYTF. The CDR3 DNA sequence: TGTGCCAGCAGCTTGTCACAGTCCCGAGGCTATGGCTACACCTTC.

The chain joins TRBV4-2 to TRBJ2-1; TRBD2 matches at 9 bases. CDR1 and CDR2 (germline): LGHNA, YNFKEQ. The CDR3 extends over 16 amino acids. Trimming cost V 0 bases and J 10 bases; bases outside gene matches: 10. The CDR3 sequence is CASSQEGGRAYSEQFF. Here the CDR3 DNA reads TGTGCCAGCAGCCAAGAAGGCGGGAGGGCCTATTCCGAGCAGTTCTTC.